This is a list of T cell receptor beta chains from one sample in a study of shared clonotypes between healthy human individuals. TCRdb keeps only in-frame clones here, not all; method: immunoSEQ multiplex PCR. The table includes roughly 1.5 million clones, approximately 98% detected once. The sequenced sample consisted of naive CD4+ T cells sorted from blood. The receptors were gathered from a man in his thirties or forties in good health. Each CDR3 is given with its conserved first and last residue. A D gene is named only where the DNA matches it firmly. Not every row has a clone size; where given, it reads once, few, many or a size class.

D: -
J: TRBJ2-1
V: TRBV7-9
size: -
DNA: TGTGCCAGCAGCCCGCGGGGAGGCCTCAATGAGCAGTTCTTC
CDR3: CASSPRGGLNEQFF

D: -
J: TRBJ2-7
V: TRBV18
size: -
DNA: TGTGCCAGCTCACAAACTATGACAGGTTCCTACGAGCAGTACTTC
CDR3: CASSQTMTGSYEQYF

D: -
J: TRBJ2-7
V: TRBV6-5
size: -
DNA: TGTGCCAGCAGCACACCCCGGGACACCACCTACGAGCAGTACTTC
CDR3: CASSTPRDTTYEQYF

D: -
J: TRBJ2-5
V: TRBV15
size: -
DNA: TGTGCCACCAGCAGAGAGCGCGGGGGCGGGGGAGAGACCCAGTACTTC
CDR3: CATSRERGGGGETQYF

D: -
J: TRBJ2-5
V: TRBV7-9
size: once
DNA: TGTGCCAGCAGCTTAGCCGTAGCCGGAGAGACCCAGTACTTC
CDR3: CASSLAVAGETQYF

D: -
J: TRBJ1-3
V: TRBV7-9
size: -
DNA: TGTGCCAGCAGCTTCGCGGGCATACGCTCTGGAAACACCATATATTTT
CDR3: CASSFAGIRSGNTIYF

D: -
J: TRBJ2-3
V: TRBV7-2
size: -
DNA: TGTGCCAGCGCTCGACGGACAGATACGCAGTATTTT
CDR3: CASARRTDTQYF

D: -
J: TRBJ1-2
V: TRBV4-1
size: -
DNA: TGCGCCAGCAGCCAAGGTAGGGAGGACGGCTACACCTTC
CDR3: CASSQGREDGYTF

D: TRBD1
J: TRBJ2-3
V: TRBV5-1
size: -
DNA: TGCGCCAGCAGCTTTACAGGGGTCGGCACAGATACGCAGTATTTT
CDR3: CASSFTGVGTDTQYF

D: TRBD1
J: TRBJ2-7
V: TRBV10-3
size: once
DNA: TGTGCCATCAGCCCACAGGGGTTTGACTACGAGCAGTACTTC
CDR3: CAISPQGFDYEQYF

D: -
J: TRBJ2-7
V: TRBV2
size: -
DNA: TGTGCCAGCACCGAAGGGACATTTTCCTCCTACGAGCAGTACTTC
CDR3: CASTEGTFSSYEQYF

D: -
J: TRBJ2-7
V: TRBV7-8
size: -
DNA: TGTGCCAGCAGCTTAGGGACGGGACAAGGACGGTACGAGCAGTACTTC
CDR3: CASSLGTGQGRYEQYF

D: -
J: TRBJ2-5
V: TRBV5-5
size: -
DNA: TGTGCCAGCAGCTTGGCCGGAGGGGGACCGGGACGGGAGACCCAGTACTTC
CDR3: CASSLAGGGPGRETQYF

D: TRBD1
J: TRBJ2-7
V: TRBV2
size: -
DNA: TGTGCCAGCGGACGGACAGGGGGAACCCACGAGCAGTACTTC
CDR3: CASGRTGGTHEQYF

D: -
J: TRBJ1-1
V: TRBV7-6
size: -
DNA: TGTGCCAGCAGCTTAGTTGTAGAAGTGAACACTGAAGCTTTCTTT
CDR3: CASSLVVEVNTEAFF

D: TRBD2
J: TRBJ2-2
V: TRBV7-9
size: once
DNA: TGTGCCAGCAGCTTCAACGGGAGGGCCGGGGAGCTGTTTTTT
CDR3: CASSFNGRAGELFF

D: -
J: TRBJ2-7
V: TRBV5-8
size: -
DNA: TGTGCCAGCAGCTTATGGCTGGGGGCGAAGGGCTACGAGCAGTACTTC
CDR3: CASSLWLGAKGYEQYF

D: -
J: TRBJ1-5
V: TRBV7-9
size: once
DNA: TGTGCCAGCAGCTTAGCGCTATCAGGGCTGAGCAATCAGCCCCAGCATTTT
CDR3: CASSLALSGLSNQPQHF

D: TRBD2
J: TRBJ2-2
V: TRBV5-4
size: -
DNA: TGTGCCAGCAGCATGGCTAGCGGGAACACCGGGGAGCTGTTTTTT
CDR3: CASSMASGNTGELFF

D: -
J: TRBJ2-1
V: TRBV10-3
size: -
DNA: TGTGCCATCAGTGAGTCGACACCCCTCTCCTACAATGAGCAGTTCTTC
CDR3: CAISESTPLSYNEQFF

D: -
J: TRBJ2-6
V: TRBV19
size: -
DNA: TGTGCCAGTAGTATCCCTACAGGGACTGGGGCCAACGTCCTGACTTTC
CDR3: CASSIPTGTGANVLTF

D: -
J: TRBJ1-1
V: TRBV2
size: -
DNA: TGTGCCAGCAGGCCCCCCCTTTTCAACACTGAAGCTTTCTTT
CDR3: CASRPPLFNTEAFF

D: -
J: TRBJ2-7
V: TRBV28
size: -
DNA: TGTGCCAGCACCAACCTTTTCAACGAGCAGTACTTC
CDR3: CASTNLFNEQYF

D: -
J: TRBJ2-6
V: TRBV6-1
size: -
DNA: TGTGCCAGCGGTGTCTCTGGGGCCAACGTCCTGACTTTC
CDR3: CASGVSGANVLTF

D: -
J: TRBJ1-1
V: TRBV18
size: -
DNA: TGTGCCAGCTCACCAGCAGGGGAAGCCCTTGAAGCTTTCTTT
CDR3: CASSPAGEALEAFF

D: -
J: TRBJ1-2
V: TRBV7-2
size: -
DNA: TGTGCCAGCAGCTTAAAGGGAAGCTTCCCCTATGGCTACACCTTC
CDR3: CASSLKGSFPYGYTF

D: TRBD1
J: TRBJ1-1
V: TRBV11-2
size: -
DNA: TGTGCCAGCAGCCCAGGGGGGGGAGGGACTGAAGCTTTCTTT
CDR3: CASSPGGGGTEAFF

D: -
J: TRBJ2-2
V: TRBV7-9
size: -
DNA: TGTGCCAGCAGCGAAGCCACCGGGGAGCTGTTTTTT
CDR3: CASSEATGELFF

D: -
J: TRBJ2-5
V: TRBV29-1
size: -
DNA: TGCAGCGTTGCCGGGGGCTTAGAAGAGACCCAGTACTTC
CDR3: CSVAGGLEETQYF

D: -
J: TRBJ2-3
V: TRBV5-1
size: -
DNA: TGCGCCAGCAGCTTGGTAGGGACAAAGGTTGCAGATACGCAGTATTTT
CDR3: CASSLVGTKVADTQYF

D: -
J: TRBJ1-4
V: TRBV28
size: -
DNA: TGTGCCAGCAGTTTACAGGGATGGGAAAAACTGTTTTTT
CDR3: CASSLQGWEKLFF

D: -
J: TRBJ1-1
V: TRBV29-1
size: -
DNA: TGCAGCGCTGAGAACACTGAAGCTTTCTTT
CDR3: CSAENTEAFF

D: -
J: TRBJ1-1
V: TRBV5-1
size: -
DNA: TGCGCCAGCAGCTTGGAGACGGGAAGAGCTTTCTTT
CDR3: CASSLETGRAFF

D: -
J: TRBJ1-1
V: TRBV2
size: -
DNA: TGTGCCAGCTCTCTCGACAGTTATGGCACTGAAGCTTTCTTT
CDR3: CASSLDSYGTEAFF

D: -
J: TRBJ2-2
V: TRBV21-1
size: once
DNA: TGTGCCAGCAACCCAAAGATCGGACTAGCTAGCGGGGAGCTGTTTTTT
CDR3: CASNPKIGLASGELFF

D: TRBD2
J: TRBJ2-7
V: TRBV9
size: -
DNA: TGTGCCAGCAGCCCAGGACTAGCGAGCCAATTTTACGAGCAGTACTTC
CDR3: CASSPGLASQFYEQYF

D: -
J: TRBJ2-5
V: TRBV19
size: -
DNA: TGTGCCAGTAGTATAGATAGCGAGAGGGGGGGTCAAGAGACCCAGTACTTC
CDR3: CASSIDSERGGQETQYF

D: TRBD1
J: TRBJ2-1
V: TRBV28
size: once
DNA: TGTGCCAGCAGTTTATGGACAGGGGACCTACGGAGGGATGATGAGCAGTTCTTC
CDR3: CASSLWTGDLRRDDEQFF

D: -
J: TRBJ2-6
V: TRBV4-2
size: once
DNA: TGTGCCAGCAGCCAAGCCCCCCAGGGTAGAGGCTCTGGGGCCAACGTCCTGACTTTC
CDR3: CASSQAPQGRGSGANVLTF

D: TRBD1
J: TRBJ2-7
V: TRBV29-1
size: -
DNA: TGCAGCGTTGTCCCCTACAGGGGAGCCTACGAGCAGTACTTC
CDR3: CSVVPYRGAYEQYF

D: -
J: TRBJ2-7
V: TRBV4-3
size: -
DNA: TGCGCCAGCAGCCAAGATATAAGGACGATGAACTACGAGCAGTACTTC
CDR3: CASSQDIRTMNYEQYF

D: TRBD2
J: TRBJ2-3
V: TRBV7-2
size: once
DNA: TGTGCCAGCAGCCGACGCGGGACTAGCGGGGGGTTGAGGGATACGCAGTATTTT
CDR3: CASSRRGTSGGLRDTQYF